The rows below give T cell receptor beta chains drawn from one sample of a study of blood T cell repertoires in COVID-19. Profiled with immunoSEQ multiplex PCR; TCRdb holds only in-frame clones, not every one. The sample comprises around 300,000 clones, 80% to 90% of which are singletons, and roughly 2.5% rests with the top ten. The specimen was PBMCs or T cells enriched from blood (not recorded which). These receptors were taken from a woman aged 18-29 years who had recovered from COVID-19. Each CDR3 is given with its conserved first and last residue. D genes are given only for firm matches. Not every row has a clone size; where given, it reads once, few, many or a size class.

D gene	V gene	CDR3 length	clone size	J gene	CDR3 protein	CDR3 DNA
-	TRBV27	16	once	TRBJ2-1	CASSLVRAIQGDEQFF	TGTGCCAGCAGCCTCGTCCGGGCAATACAAGGGGATGAGCAGTTCTTC
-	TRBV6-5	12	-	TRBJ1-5	CASSYLEEPQHF	TGTGCCAGCAGCTACCTCGAGGAGCCCCAGCATTTT
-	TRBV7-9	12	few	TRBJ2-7	CASSFLAYEQYF	TGTGCCAGCAGCTTCCTTGCCTACGAGCAGTACTTC
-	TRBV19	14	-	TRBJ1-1	CASSHTGKNTEAFF	TGTGCCAGTAGTCATACAGGGAAGAACACTGAAGCTTTCTTT
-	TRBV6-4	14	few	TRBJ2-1	CASSGGLAGNEQFF	TGTGCCAGCAGTGGGGGTCTGGCGGGGAATGAGCAGTTCTTC
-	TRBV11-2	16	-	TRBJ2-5	CASSPPATGRGETQYF	TGTGCCAGCAGCCCTCCGGCTACAGGGAGGGGAGAGACCCAGTACTTC
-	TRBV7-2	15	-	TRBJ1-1	CASSLGFGRGTEAFF	TGTGCCAGCAGCTTAGGTTTCGGGCGGGGGACTGAAGCTTTCTTT
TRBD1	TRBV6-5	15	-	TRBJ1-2	CASVPRVTGDYGYTF	TGTGCCAGCGTCCCGCGAGTTACAGGGGACTATGGCTACACCTTC
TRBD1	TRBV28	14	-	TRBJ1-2	CASKSMTGNHGYTF	TGTGCCAGCAAATCCATGACAGGGAACCATGGCTACACCTTC
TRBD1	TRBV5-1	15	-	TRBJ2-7	CASSTGTGGVFEQYF	TGCGCCAGCAGCACGGGGACAGGGGGCGTGTTCGAGCAGTACTTC
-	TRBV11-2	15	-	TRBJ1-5	CASSLDGRGNQPQHF	TGTGCCAGCAGCTTAGATGGCCGAGGTAATCAGCCCCAGCATTTT
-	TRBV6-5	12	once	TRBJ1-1	CASRAGHLEAFF	TGTGCCAGCAGAGCGGGACATCTAGAAGCTTTCTTT
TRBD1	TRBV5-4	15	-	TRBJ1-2	CASSLDRVSFYGYTF	TGTGCCAGCAGCTTAGACAGGGTCTCGTTCTATGGCTACACCTTC